This T cell receptor beta chain was captured by sequencing in a study of T cell responses to AZD1222 COVID-19 vaccine. Broader study findings: CD4 TCRs linked to vaccination spanned spike, dominating at 160-218 and 743-854. None of the repertoires were sampled until the peak T cell response had passed.

The CDR3 contains 14 residues. With 7 bases removed from V and 0 bases from J, the gap between germline ends came to 13 bases. CDR1 and CDR2 from the germline V gene are MNHEY and SVGAGI. Only in-frame clones appear in the TCRdb table, and some are missing; sequencing was by immunoSEQ multiplex PCR. This repertoire shows 120,000 to 150,000 clones, 91% found once; its top ten account for 1.4%. Comment on this clone: As yet, its antigen is unknown.

The TCR sequence derives from an adult in good health. The rearrangement joins TRBV6-5 to TRBJ2-7, with a tentative D call TRBD1 (6 bases). The sample here was peripheral blood, taken on day 0 of AZD1222 vaccination. CDR3 nucleotide sequence: TGTGCCAGCAAGGCTACGGACAGCTCCTACGAGCAGTACTTC. Its translation is CASKATDSSYEQYF.